The 2 T cell receptor beta chains below were found in one sample sequenced in a study of blood T cell repertoires in COVID-19 (dated by TCRdb to the early 2020s). Library prep was done by the immunoSEQ multiplex PCR assay. This immuneACCESS table, as held by TCRdb, lists in-frame sequences with V and J called but not all clones. Of the missing ones, under half trace to an unresolved V gene in checked studies; the others have no known cause. The sample table shows fewer than 300,000 clones, and 70% to 90% are seen once. About 2.1% of the sample goes to the ten largest clones. Sequencing was performed on peripheral blood. The receptors come from a woman in her fifties or sixties with acute or convalescent COVID-19.

The V and J genes are TRBV5-1 and TRBJ1-1, with a possible D match to TRBD1 (5 bases). V was cut by 4 bases and J by 1 base, with 14 bases left in between. The CDR3 loop spans 15 amino acids. CDR1 and CDR2 (germline): SGHRS, YFSETQ. The CDR3: CASSRTLVSNTEAFF. CDR3 sequence (DNA): TGCGCCAGCAGCAGGACATTAGTATCGAACACTGAAGCTTTCTTT.

The V gene is TRBV7-9, the J gene TRBJ2-2; D is undetermined. Trimming took off 1 base at V and 3 bases at J, with 6 bases between the two ends. This CDR3 is 14 amino acids long. Germline V gene data show CDR1 as SEHNR and CDR2 as FQNEAQ (reference sequence). The DNA for the CDR3 is TGTGCCAGCAGCTTAGGGCAGTACACCGGGGAGCTGTTTTTT. It codes for CASSLGQYTGELFF.